This paragraph reports one T cell receptor (beta chain). The data derive from a study of blood T cell repertoires in COVID-19. About the research overall: Sources were T cells, B-cell-depleted T cells, or PBMCs; the material itself was cDNA or gDNA.

The length of the CDR3 is 16 residues. CDR1 and CDR2 from the germline V gene are MDHEN and SYDVKM. V shed 7 bases and J shed 1 base, with 19 bases lying between them. The protocol was immunoSEQ multiplex PCR, while the TCRdb copy is restricted to in-frame clones and leaves out a portion. The sample includes 140,000 to 150,000 clones, 78% seen only once; the top ten take 5% to 6.5%. The sample was PBMCs or T cells enriched from blood (not recorded which). The rearrangement joins TRBV28 to TRBJ2-5, with D possibly TRBD2 on 5 matching bases. The clonotype was recovered from a woman between 45 and 60 years old who had recovered from COVID-19. CDR3 residues: CASTPRRGGSQETQYF. The CDR3 region has the DNA TGTGCCAGCACCCCACGACGGGGTGGCTCCCAAGAGACCCAGTACTTC.